Shown below are 2 T cell receptor beta chains from a single sample sequenced in a study of post-analysis software for immune sequencing data (dated by TCRdb to 2014 to 2015). Libraries were prepared through PCR. For sequencing, an Illumina HiSeq 2500 was employed. To reduce PCR and sequencing biases, unique molecular identifiers were built into the TCR beta cDNA libraries. TCRdb passed the public sequencing reads through fastp at Q25 and MiXCR, retaining productive beta sequences. Each CDR3 protein gets just one entry, which takes the most common genes and DNA from the rows behind it. Counted in this sample were about 820,000 distinct CDR3 sequences; 53% of them appeared once. The ten largest clones capture approximately 4.5% of the sample. Here is what the overall study found, with its caveats: Patients showed significantly higher frequencies than controls for five TRBV segments, among them TRBV5-6, TRBV5-1 and TRBV20-1.

These receptors are not linked to any known antigen. The sample taken for sequencing was blood. The receptors here all came from a girl between 10 and 17 years old with multiple sclerosis.

CDR3 loop: CASSVGRERNEQFF. In nucleotides, the CDR3 is TGTGCCAGCAGCGTAGGGAGGGAGCGGAATGAGCAGTTCTTC. The chain carries TRBV9 and TRBJ2-1, with D maybe TRBD2 (6 bases). The CDR3 extends over 14 amino acids. V was shortened by 0 bases and J by 7 bases, with 11 bases between the two germline ends. Germline assignment: CDR1 SGDLS and CDR2 YYNGEE.

The DNA of the CDR3 is TGTGCCAGCAGCGCTTCTAGCGGGAGCATTAACGAGCAGTACTTC. Amino acids: CASSASSGSINEQYF. The chain carries TRBV9 and TRBJ2-7, with 10 bases lining up with TRBD2. V gave up 3 bases and J gave up 5 bases; unmatched junction bases: 8. CDR1 is SGDLS, CDR2 YYNGEE, per germline. The CDR3 is 15 residues long.